Below, one T cell receptor beta chain is given with its context. The data belong to a study of blood T cell repertoires in COVID-19. The table came from immunoSEQ multiplex PCR; TCRdb's copy has only in-frame clones and leaves some out. The sample holds tens of thousands of clones, roughly 76% seen once. Germline V gene sequence: CDR1 LNHDA, CDR2 SQIVND (reference sequence). The CDR3 consists of 13 residues. V was shortened by 1 base and J by 7 bases, with 10 bases between the two germline ends. This TCR came from a woman aged 55-75 years with acute or convalescent COVID-19. The V and J genes are TRBV19 and TRBJ1-1; D might be TRBD1 (5 bases). The sample taken for sequencing was peripheral blood. This CDR3 reads CASSIGTGGEAFF. In DNA form, the CDR3 reads TGTGCCAGTAGTATAGGAACAGGTGGTGAAGCTTTCTTT.